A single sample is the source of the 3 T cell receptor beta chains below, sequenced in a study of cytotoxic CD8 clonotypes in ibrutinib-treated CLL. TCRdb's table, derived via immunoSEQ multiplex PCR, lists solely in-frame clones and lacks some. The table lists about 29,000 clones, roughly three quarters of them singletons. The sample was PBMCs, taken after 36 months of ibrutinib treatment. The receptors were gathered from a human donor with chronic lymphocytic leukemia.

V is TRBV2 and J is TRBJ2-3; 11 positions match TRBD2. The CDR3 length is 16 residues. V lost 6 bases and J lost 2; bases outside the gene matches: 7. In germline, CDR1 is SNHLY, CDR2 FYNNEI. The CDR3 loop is CASRDLLAGDTDTQYF. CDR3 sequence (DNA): TGTGCCAGCAGAGATCTACTAGCGGGAGACACAGATACGCAGTATTTT.

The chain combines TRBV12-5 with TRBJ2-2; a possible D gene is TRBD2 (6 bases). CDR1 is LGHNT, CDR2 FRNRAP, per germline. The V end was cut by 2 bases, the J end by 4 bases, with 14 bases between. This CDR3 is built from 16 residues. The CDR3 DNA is TGTGCTAGTGGTTTGCCTCAGGGACTTATCACCGGGGAGCTGTTTTTT. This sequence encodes CASGLPQGLITGELFF.

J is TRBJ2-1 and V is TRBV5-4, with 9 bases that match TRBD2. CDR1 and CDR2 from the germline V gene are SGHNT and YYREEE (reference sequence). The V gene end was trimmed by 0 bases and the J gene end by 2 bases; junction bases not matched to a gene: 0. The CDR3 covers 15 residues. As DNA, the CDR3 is TGTGCCAGCAGCTTGGCTAGCGGGGCCTACAATGAGCAGTTCTTC. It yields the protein CASSLASGAYNEQFF.